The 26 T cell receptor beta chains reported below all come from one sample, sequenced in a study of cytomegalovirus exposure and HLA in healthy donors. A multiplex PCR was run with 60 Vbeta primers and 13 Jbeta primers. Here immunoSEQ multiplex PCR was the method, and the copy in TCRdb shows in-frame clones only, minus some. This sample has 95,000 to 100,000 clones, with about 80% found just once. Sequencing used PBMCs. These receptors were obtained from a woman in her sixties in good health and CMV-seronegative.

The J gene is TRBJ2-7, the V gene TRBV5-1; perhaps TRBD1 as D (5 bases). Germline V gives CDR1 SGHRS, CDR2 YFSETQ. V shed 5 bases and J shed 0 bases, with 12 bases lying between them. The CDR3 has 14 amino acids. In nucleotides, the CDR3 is TGCGCCAGCAGAACTGACAGTGACTCCTACGAGCAGTACTTC. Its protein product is CASRTDSDSYEQYF.

The CDR3 is CASSWTSGGQETQYF. The CDR3 coding sequence is TGCGCCAGCAGCTGGACTAGCGGGGGCCAAGAGACCCAGTACTTC. This sequence joins TRBV10-2 and TRBJ2-5, with TRBD2 matching 13 bases. CDR3 length equals 15 residues. The germline V gene has CDR1 WSHSY and CDR2 SAAADI. The V gene end was trimmed by 6 bases and the J gene end by 1 base; junction bases not matched to a gene: 2.

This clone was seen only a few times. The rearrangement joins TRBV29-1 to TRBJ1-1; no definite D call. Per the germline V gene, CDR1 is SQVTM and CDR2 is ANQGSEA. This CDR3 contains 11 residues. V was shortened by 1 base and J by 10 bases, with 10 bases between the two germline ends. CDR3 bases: TGCAGCGTTGAAGTCGGCCAGGTAGCTTTCTTT. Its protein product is CSVEVGQVAFF.

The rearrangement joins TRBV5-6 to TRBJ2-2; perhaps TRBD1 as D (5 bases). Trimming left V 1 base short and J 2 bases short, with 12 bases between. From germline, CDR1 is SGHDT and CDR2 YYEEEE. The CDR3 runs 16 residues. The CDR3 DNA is TGTGCCAGCAGCTTGCATTTAGGGGCCAACACCGGGGAGCTGTTTTTT. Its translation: CASSLHLGANTGELFF.

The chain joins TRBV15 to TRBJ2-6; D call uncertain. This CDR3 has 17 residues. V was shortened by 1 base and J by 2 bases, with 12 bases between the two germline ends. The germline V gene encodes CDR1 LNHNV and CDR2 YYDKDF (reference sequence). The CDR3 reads CATSRAQTLTGANVLTF. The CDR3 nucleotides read TGTGCCACCAGCAGAGCCCAGACATTGACTGGGGCCAACGTCCTGACTTTC.

CDR3 sequence reads: CASSLDGLAGTGDTQYF. The CDR3 bases are TGTGCCAGCAGCTTAGACGGACTAGCGGGGACCGGGGATACGCAGTATTTT. The chain uses TRBV7-2 and TRBJ2-3, with 12 bases that match TRBD2. CDR3 length: 17 residues. The J segment lost 6 bases and the V segment lost 1 base, leaving 8 bases of the junction unmatched. CDR1 SGHTA and CDR2 FQGNSA come from the germline V gene.

CDR3 DNA: TGTGCCACCTCAATTGGGGCTTACGAGCAGTACTTC. It yields the protein CATSIGAYEQYF. The chain couples TRBV25-1 to TRBJ2-7, with D maybe TRBD1 (5 bases). The CDR3 totals 12 residues. From germline, CDR1 is MGHDK and CDR2 SYGVNS. V lost 10 bases to trimming and J lost 4 bases, with 14 bases between them.

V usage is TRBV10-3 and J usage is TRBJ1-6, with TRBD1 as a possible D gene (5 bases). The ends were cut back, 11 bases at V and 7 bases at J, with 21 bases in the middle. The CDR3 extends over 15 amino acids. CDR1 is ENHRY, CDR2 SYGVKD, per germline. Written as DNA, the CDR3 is TGTGCCGTTAGGGTGGAGGGCGAGGGGAATTCACCCCTCCACTTT. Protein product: CAVRVEGEGNSPLHF.

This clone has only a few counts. The CDR3 coding sequence is TGTGCCAGCAGCAATCCCGGTTTCTTT. Residues: CASSNPGFF. The chain has TRBV21-1 and TRBJ1-1. TRBV21-1 is listed as a pseudogene. The CDR3 is 9 residues long.

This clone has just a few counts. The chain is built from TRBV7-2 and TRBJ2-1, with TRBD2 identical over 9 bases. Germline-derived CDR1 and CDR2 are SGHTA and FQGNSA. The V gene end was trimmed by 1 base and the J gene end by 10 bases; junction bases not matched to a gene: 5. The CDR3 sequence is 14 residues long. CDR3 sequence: CASSLGGGRGEQFF. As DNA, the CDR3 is TGTGCCAGCAGCTTAGGAGGCGGGAGGGGAGAGCAGTTCTTC.

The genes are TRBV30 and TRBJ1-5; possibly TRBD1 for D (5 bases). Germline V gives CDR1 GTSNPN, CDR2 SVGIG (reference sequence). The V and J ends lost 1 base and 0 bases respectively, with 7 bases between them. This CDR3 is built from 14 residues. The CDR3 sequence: CAWSGDSSNQPQHF. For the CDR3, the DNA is TGTGCCTGGAGTGGAGACAGTAGCAATCAGCCCCAGCATTTT. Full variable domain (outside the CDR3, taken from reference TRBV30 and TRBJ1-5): SQTIHQWPATLVQPVGSPLSLECTVEGTSNPNLYWYRQAAGRGLQLLFYSVGIGQISSEVPQNLSASRPQDRQFILSSKKLLLSDSGFYLCAWSGDSSNQPQHFGDGTRLSIL.

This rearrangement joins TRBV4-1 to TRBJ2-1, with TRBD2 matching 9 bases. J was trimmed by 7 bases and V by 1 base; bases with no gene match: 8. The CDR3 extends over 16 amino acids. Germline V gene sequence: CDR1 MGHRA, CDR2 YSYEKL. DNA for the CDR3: TGCGCCAGCAGCCAAGCGTATAGCGGGAGAAGAAATGAGCAGTTCTTC. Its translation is CASSQAYSGRRNEQFF.

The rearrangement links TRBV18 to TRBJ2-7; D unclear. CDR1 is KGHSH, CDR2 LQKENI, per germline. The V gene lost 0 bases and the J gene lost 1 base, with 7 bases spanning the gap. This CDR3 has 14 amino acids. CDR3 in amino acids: CASSPPATSYEQYF. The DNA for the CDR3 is TGTGCCAGCTCACCACCGGCCACATCCTACGAGCAGTACTTC.

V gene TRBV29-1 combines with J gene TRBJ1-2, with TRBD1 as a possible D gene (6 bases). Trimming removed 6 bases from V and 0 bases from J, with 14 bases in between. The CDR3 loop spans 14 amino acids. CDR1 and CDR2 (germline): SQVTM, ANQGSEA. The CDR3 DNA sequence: TGCAGCGTGACCTGGGGGGGCGCTAACTATGGCTACACCTTC. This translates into CSVTWGGANYGYTF.

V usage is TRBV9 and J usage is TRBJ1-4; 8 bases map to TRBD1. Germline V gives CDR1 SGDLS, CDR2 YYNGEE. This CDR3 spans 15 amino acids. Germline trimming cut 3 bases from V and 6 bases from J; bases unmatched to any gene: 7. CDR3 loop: CASSALTGEDEKLFF. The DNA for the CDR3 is TGTGCCAGCAGCGCGTTGACAGGGGAGGATGAAAAACTGTTTTTT.

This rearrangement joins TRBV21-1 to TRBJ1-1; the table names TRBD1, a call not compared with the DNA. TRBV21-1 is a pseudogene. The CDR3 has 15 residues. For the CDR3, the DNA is TGTGCCAGCAGCGACCGGGACAGTATGAACACTGAAGCTTTCTTT. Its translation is CASSDRDSMNTEAFF.

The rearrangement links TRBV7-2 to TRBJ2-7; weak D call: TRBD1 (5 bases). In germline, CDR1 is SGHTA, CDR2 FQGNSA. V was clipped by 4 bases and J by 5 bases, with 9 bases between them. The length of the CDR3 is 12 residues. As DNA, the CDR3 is TGTGCCAGCAGCTCCAGACAGCACGAGCAGTACTTC. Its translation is CASSSRQHEQYF.

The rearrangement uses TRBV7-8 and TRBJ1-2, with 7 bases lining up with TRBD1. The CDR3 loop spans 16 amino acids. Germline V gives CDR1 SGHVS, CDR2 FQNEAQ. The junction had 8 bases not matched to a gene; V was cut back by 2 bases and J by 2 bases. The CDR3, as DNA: TGTGCCAGCAGCTTATCCCGGGCAGGGGGGAACTATGGCTACACCTTC. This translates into CASSLSRAGGNYGYTF.

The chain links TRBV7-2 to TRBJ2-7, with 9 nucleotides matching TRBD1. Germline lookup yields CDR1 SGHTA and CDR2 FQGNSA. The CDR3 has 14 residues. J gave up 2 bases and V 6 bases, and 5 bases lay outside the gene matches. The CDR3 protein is CASSPGQGPYEQYF. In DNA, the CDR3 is TGTGCCAGCAGTCCGGGACAGGGCCCCTACGAGCAGTACTTC.

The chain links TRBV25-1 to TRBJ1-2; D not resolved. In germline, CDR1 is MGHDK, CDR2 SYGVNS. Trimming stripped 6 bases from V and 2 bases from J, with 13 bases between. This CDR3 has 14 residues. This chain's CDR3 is CASSPEGGNYGYTF. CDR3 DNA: TGTGCCAGCAGCCCCGAAGGCGGAAACTATGGCTACACCTTC.

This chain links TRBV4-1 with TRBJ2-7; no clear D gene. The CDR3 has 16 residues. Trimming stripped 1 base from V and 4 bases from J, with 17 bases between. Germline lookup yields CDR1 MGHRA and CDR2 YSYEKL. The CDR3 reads CASSQGFGPRIYEQYF. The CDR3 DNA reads TGCGCCAGCAGCCAAGGGTTCGGTCCAAGAATTTACGAGCAGTACTTC.

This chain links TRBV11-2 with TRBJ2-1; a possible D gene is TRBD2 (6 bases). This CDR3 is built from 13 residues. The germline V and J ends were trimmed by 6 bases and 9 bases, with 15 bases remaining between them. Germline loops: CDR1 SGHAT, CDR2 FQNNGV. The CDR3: CASSSRVGGEQFF. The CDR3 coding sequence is TGTGCCAGCAGTTCCCGTGTGGGAGGTGAGCAGTTCTTC.

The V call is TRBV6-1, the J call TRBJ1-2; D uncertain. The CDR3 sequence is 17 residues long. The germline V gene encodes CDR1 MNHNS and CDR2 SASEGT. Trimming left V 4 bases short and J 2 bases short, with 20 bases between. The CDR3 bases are TGTGCCAGCAGTGGCCCGAGGGAACAGTATATAAACTATGGCTACACCTTC. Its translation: CASSGPREQYINYGYTF.

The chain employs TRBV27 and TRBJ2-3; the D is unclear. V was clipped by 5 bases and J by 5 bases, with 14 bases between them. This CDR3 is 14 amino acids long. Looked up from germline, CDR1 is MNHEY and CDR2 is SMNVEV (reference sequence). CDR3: CASSLTRLGDTQYF. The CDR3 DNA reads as TGTGCCAGCAGTCTCACGCGGCTGGGAGATACGCAGTATTTT.

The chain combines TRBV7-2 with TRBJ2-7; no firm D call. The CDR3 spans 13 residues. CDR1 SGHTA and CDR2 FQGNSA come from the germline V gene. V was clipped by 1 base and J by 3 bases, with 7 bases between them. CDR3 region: CASSLGQIYEQYF. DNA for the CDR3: TGTGCCAGCAGCTTAGGGCAGATCTACGAGCAGTACTTC.

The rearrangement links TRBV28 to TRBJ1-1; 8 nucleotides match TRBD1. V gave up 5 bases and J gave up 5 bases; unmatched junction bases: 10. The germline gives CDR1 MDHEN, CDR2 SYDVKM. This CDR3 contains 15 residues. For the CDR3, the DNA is TGTGCCAGCAGTCGAAGCCGGACAGGGATTACTGAAGCTTTCTTT. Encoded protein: CASSRSRTGITEAFF.